These 6 T cell receptor beta chains were all obtained from the same sample, sequenced in a study of patients and donors after allogeneic stem cell transplantation. TCRdb fed the RT-PCR reads into MiXCR, producing one record per CDR3 protein. The sample lists about 410,000 distinct CDR3 sequences, about a sixth seen once, with around 6.8% in the top ten. Sequenced sample: blood, either unsorted or a sorted T cell fraction (not recorded which). The receptors shown here come from a human donor who was either an allogeneic HSCT recipient or a stem cell or donor lymphocyte infusion donor (not recorded which). It is not recorded whose cells these are; they may come from a transplant donor.

The table lists this clonotype with a few counts. This chain uses TRBV12-5 with TRBJ2-1; the D gene is possibly TRBD1 (5 bases). Trimming stripped 0 bases from V and 2 bases from J, with 11 bases between. Per the germline V gene, CDR1 is LGHNT and CDR2 is FRNRAP. The CDR3 runs to 16 residues. The CDR3 loop is CASGLVLGRAYNEQFF. CDR3 nucleotides: TGTGCTAGTGGTTTGGTACTTGGCAGGGCCTACAATGAGCAGTTCTTC. Based on the CDR3 plus reference TRBV12-5 and TRBJ2-1, the full variable domain is DARVTQTPRHKVTEMGQEVTMRCQPILGHNTVFWYRQTMMQGLELLAYFRNRAPLDDSGMPKDRFSAEMPDATLATLKIQPSEPRDSAVYFCASGLVLGRAYNEQFFGPGTRLTVL.

This clonotype was counted a few times. The chain has TRBV7-9 and TRBJ1-5; D gene ambiguous. The germline V and J ends were trimmed by 5 bases and 4 bases, with 12 bases remaining between them. Germline loops: CDR1 SEHNR, CDR2 FQNEAQ (reference sequence). This CDR3 is built from 14 residues. This chain's CDR3 is CASSQSHRNQPQHF. The DNA for the CDR3 is TGTGCCAGCAGCCAGAGCCACAGAAATCAGCCCCAGCATTTT.

This clonotype was counted ten times or more. CDR3: CAISESGGRGYEQYF. The CDR3 DNA sequence: TGTGCCATCAGTGAGTCGGGGGGAAGAGGCTACGAGCAGTACTTC. This sequence joins TRBV10-3 and TRBJ2-7; maybe TRBD2 (6 bases). Germline-derived CDR1 and CDR2 are ENHRY and SYGVKD. CDR3 length: 15 residues. Deletions cut 0 bases from V and 3 bases from J, with 12 bases between.

This clonotype has only a few counts. This chain connects TRBV12-3 or TRBV12-4 to TRBJ1-5; unclear D gene. This CDR3 region has 12 residues. V lost 0 bases and J 6 bases, leaving 3 bases between the germline ends. The CDR3 coding sequence is TGTGCCAGCAGTTTAGCGAGTCAGCCCCAGCATTTT. Encoded protein: CASSLASQPQHF.

The chain is built from TRBV5-5 and TRBJ2-2; D may be TRBD2 (7 bases). Germline-derived CDR1 and CDR2 are SGHKS and YYEKEE (reference sequence). V lost 6 bases and J lost 4, with 19 bases in between. The CDR3 contains 16 residues. The CDR3 nucleotides read TGTGCCAGCACCCCGGGGGCGGGAGTGGGCACCGGGGAGCTGTTTTTT. Amino acids: CASTPGAGVGTGELFF.

This clonotype was seen repeatedly, ten times or more. The genes are TRBV24-1 and TRBJ2-1; TRBD2 might be the D (5 bases). The CDR3 extends over 15 amino acids. V lost 3 bases and J 4 bases, leaving 12 bases between the germline ends. Germline CDR1 KGHDR, CDR2 SFDVKD. CDR3 bases: TGTGCCACCAGTGATCCTCGGACGGGGTACAATGAGCAGTTCTTC. Its translation: CATSDPRTGYNEQFF.